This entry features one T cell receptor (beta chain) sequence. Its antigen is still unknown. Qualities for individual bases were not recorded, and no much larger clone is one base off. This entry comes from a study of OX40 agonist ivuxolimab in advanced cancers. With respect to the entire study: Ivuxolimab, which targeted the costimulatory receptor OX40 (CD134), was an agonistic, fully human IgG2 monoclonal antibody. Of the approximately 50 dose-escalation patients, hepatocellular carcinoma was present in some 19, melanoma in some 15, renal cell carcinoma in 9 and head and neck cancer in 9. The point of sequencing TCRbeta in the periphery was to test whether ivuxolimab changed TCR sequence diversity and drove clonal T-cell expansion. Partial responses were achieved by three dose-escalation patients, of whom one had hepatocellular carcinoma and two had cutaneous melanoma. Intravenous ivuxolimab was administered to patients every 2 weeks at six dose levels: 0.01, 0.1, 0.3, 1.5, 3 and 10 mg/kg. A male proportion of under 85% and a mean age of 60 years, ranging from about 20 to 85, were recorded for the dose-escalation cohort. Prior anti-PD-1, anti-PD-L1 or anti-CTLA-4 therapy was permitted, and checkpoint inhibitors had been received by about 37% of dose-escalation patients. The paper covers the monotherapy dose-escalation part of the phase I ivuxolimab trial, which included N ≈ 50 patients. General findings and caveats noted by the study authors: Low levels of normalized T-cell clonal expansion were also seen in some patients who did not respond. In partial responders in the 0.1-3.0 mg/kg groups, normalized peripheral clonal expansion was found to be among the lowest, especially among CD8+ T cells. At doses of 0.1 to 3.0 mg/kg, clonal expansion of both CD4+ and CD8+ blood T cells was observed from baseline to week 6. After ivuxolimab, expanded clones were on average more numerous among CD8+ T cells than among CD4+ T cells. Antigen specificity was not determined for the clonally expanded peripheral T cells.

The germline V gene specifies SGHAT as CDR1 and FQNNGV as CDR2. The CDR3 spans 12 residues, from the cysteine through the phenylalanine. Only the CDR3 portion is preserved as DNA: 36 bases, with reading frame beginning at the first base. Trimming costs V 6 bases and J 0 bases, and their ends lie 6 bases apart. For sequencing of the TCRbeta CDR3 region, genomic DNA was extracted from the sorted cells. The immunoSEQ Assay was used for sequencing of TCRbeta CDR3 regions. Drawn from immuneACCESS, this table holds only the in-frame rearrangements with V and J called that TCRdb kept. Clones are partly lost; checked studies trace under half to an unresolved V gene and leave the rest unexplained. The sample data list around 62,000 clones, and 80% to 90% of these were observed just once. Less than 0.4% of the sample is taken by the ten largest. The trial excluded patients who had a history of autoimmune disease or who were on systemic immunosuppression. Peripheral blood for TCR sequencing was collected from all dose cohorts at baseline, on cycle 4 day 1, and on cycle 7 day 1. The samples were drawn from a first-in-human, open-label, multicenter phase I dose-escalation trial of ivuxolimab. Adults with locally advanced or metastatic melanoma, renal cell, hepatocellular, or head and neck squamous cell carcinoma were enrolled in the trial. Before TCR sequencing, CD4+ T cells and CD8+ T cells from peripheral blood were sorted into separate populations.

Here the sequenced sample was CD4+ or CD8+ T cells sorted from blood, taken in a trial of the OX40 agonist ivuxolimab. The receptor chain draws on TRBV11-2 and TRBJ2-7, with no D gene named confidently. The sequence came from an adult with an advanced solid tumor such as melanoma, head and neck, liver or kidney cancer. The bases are TGTGCCAGCAGTCACGACTCCTACGAGCAGTACTTC. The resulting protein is CASSHDSYEQYF.